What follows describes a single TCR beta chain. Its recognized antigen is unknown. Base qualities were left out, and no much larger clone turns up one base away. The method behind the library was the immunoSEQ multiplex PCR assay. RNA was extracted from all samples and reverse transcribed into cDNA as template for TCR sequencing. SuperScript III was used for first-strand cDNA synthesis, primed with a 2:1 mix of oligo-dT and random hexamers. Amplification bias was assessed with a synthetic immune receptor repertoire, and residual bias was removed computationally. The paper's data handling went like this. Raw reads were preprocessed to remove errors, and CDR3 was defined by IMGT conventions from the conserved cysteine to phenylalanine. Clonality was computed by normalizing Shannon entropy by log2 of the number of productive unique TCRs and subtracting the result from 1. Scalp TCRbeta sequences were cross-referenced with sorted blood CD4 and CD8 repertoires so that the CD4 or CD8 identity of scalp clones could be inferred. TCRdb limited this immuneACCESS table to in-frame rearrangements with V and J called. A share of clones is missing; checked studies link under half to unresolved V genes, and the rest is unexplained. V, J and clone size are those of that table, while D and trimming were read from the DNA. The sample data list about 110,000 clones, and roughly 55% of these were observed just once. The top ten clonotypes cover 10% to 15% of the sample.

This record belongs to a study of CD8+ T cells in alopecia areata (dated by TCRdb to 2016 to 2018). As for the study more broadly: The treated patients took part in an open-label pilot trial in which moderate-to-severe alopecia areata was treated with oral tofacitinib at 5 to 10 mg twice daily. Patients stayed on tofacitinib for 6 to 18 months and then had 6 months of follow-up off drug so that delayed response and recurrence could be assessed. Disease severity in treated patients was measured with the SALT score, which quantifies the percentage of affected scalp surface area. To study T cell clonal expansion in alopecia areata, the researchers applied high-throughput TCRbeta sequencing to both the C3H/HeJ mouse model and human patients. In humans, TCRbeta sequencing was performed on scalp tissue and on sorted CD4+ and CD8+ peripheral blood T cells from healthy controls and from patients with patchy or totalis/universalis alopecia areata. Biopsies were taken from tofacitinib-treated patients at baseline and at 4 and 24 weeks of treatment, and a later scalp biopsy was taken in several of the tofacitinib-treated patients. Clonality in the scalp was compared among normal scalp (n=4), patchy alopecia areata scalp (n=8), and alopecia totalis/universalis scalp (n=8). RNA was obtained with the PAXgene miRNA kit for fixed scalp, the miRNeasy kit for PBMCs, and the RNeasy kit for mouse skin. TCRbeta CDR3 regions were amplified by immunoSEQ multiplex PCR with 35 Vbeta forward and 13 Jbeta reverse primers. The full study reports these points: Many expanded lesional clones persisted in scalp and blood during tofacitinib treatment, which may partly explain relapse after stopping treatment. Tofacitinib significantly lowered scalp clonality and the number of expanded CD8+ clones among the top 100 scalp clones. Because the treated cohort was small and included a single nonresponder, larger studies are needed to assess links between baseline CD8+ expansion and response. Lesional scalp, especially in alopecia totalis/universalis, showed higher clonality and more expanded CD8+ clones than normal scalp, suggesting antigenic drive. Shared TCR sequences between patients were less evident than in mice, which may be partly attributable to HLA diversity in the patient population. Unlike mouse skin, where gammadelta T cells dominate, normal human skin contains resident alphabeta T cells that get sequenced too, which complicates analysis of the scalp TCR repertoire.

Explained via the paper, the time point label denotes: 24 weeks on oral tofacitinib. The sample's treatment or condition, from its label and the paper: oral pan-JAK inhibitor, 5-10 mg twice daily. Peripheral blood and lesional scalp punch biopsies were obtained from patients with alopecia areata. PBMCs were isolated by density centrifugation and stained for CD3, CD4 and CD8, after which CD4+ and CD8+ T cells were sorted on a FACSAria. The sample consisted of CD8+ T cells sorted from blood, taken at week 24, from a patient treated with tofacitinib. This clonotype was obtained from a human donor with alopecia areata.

The CDR3 is CASSQGAGSSYEQYF. The nucleotide sequence reads as follows: TGCGCCAGCAGCCAAGGGGCAGGTAGCTCCTACGAGCAGTACTTC. The sequence links TRBV4-1 to TRBJ2-7; the D segment cannot be called with confidence. V is cut by 1 base and J by 0 bases, and the space between the germline ends is 10 bases. Inclusive of the bounding cysteine and phenylalanine, the CDR3 is 15 residues long. CDR3 DNA is the only sequence kept; it has 45 bases, read in frame from the first base. The germline V gene specifies MGHRA as CDR1 and YSYEKL as CDR2.